This TCR beta chain comes out of a study of T-cell memory formation after mild COVID-19. Study-level background: In these data, TCR clusters were largely donor specific. Findings and limits, study-wide: Second-wave clones reaching peak frequency on day 37 lacked confirmed SARS-CoV-2 specificity.

Germline CDR1 is SGHRS and CDR2 is YFSETQ. The CDR3 extends over 16 amino acids. V shed 4 bases, J shed 0 bases, and the junction held 8 bases outside the gene matches. A 5'RACE reaction primed in the constant segment made cDNA libraries of TCR alpha and TCR beta, and these carried sample barcodes and UMIs. TCRdb processed the 5' RACE reads anew with MiXCR; each CDR3 protein has one entry. Of hundreds of thousands of distinct CDR3 sequences in the sample, around 20% were seen once. The table lists this clonotype with a few counts. Its cognate antigen is unknown. What was sequenced was PBMCs or a T cell subset sorted from them (not recorded which). This clonotype was obtained from an adult woman who had mild COVID-19 (a few samples of this study predate the infection). Cell type and time point are not known. V gene TRBV5-1 combines with J gene TRBJ2-3; 7 positions match TRBD1. The CDR3 here is CASSIGQALSTDTQYF. The DNA of the CDR3 is TGCGCCAGCAGCATCGGACAGGCCCTAAGCACAGATACGCAGTATTTT.